The 23 T cell receptor beta chains listed next were all sequenced from one sample in a study of tumor and adjacent non-tumor tissue in lung cancer. This sample's RNA came from whole unsorted tissue. TCRbeta libraries were built with three rounds of nested PCR, modified from ARM-PCR. TCRdb reprocessed the multiplex PCR reads via MiXCR and lists one record per CDR3 protein. This repertoire shows more than 85,000 distinct CDR3 sequences, over 70% found once; its top ten account for 20% to 25%. Sequencing was done on a sample of lung tumor tissue. These receptors came from a man aged 65-85 years with non-small cell lung cancer.

With respect to this clonotype: This may come from a read error, since a much larger clone is one base off. The rearrangement uses TRBV9 and TRBJ1-6, with TRBD1 identical over 9 bases. CDR1 SGDLS and CDR2 YYNGEE come from the germline V gene. The trim removed 4 bases at V and 7 bases at J, leaving 3 bases unmatched. CDR3 length equals 14 residues. The CDR3 DNA reads as TGTGCCAGCAGCATTGGACAGGGGAATTCACCCCTCCACTTT. The encoded protein is CASSIGQGNSPLHF.

About this clonotype itself: Here the CDR3 omits its conserved ending phenylalanine or tryptophan, so a read error is the likely source. The DNA is left out, because the CDR3 cannot be placed on it with certainty; the CDR3 is given as TCRdb lists it. The genes are TRBV4-1 and TRBJ2-5. From germline, CDR1 is MGHRA and CDR2 YSYEKL. The CDR3 is 15 residues long, ends included. The CDR3 spells CASSQDRLSIETLYL.

Points on this clonotype: The junction departs from germline at one end; a sequencing error may be responsible. The chain combines TRBV11-2 with TRBJ2-1; D call uncertain. From germline, CDR1 is SGHAT and CDR2 FQNNGV. The CDR3 covers 18 residues. CDR3 loop: CARSLHVWDWASYNEQFF. Here the CDR3 DNA reads TGTGCCAGGAGCTTACATGTGTGGGATTGGGCTTCCTACAATGAGCAGTTCTTC. Variable domain in full (rest from reference TRBV11-2 and TRBJ2-1): EAGVAQSPRYKIIEKRQSVAFWCNPISGHATLYWYQQILGQGPKLLIQFQNNGVVDDSQLPKDRFSAERLKGVDSTLKIQPAKLEDSAVYLCARSLHVWDWASYNEQFFGPGTRLTVL.

Details on this clonotype: A junction end diverges from the germline sequence, so it may reflect a read error. The chain is built from TRBV6-5 and TRBJ2-7, with a possible D match to TRBD2 (6 bases). Germline lookup yields CDR1 MNHEY and CDR2 SVGAGI. The CDR3 is 14 residues long. CDR3 region: CASRKLRDSYGQYF. CDR3 nucleotide sequence: TGTGCCAGCAGAAAACTCCGGGACTCCTACGGGCAGTACTTC.

Regarding this clonotype: Because it lacks the conserved phenylalanine or tryptophan at the end, this CDR3 is likely a read error. The genes are TRBV12-3 or TRBV12-4 and TRBJ2-1; 7 bases are shared with TRBD1. CDR3 length equals 13 residues. The DNA of the CDR3 is TGTGTCAGCAGTTTCGGCAGGGGGAGTGAGCAGTTCTCC. Its translation: CVSSFGRGSEQFS.

This clonotype was counted a single time. CDR3 coding DNA: TGTGCCAGCGACTTGGTCAGAGGAGGAAAACTGTTTTTT. Its translation: CASDLVRGGKLFF. This chain connects TRBV11-2 to TRBJ1-4; no clear D gene. The CDR3 loop spans 13 amino acids. From germline, CDR1 is SGHAT and CDR2 FQNNGV. V was cut by 8 bases and J by 10 bases, with 17 bases left in between.

Comments on this clonotype: A much larger clonotype is one base distant, so this may be a read error. This chain links TRBV7-9 with TRBJ1-1, with TRBD1 matching over 8 bases. Looked up from germline, CDR1 is SEHNR and CDR2 is FQNEAQ (reference sequence). The CDR3 has 11 residues. CDR3 sequence reads: CANSPGDRAFF. CDR3 nucleotide sequence: TGTGCCAACAGCCCCGGGGACAGGGCTTTCTTT.

The V call is TRBV29-1, the J call TRBJ2-3; TRBD2 aligns across 12 bases. CDR3 length: 15 residues. V lost 4 bases and J lost 4; bases outside the gene matches: 6. CDR1 and CDR2 (germline): SQVTM, ANQGSEA. CDR3 region: CSVVLAGGWADTQYF. For the CDR3, the DNA is TGCAGCGTTGTACTAGCGGGAGGATGGGCAGATACGCAGTATTTT.

The J gene is TRBJ1-1, the V gene TRBV29-1; no definite D call. Germline V gene sequence: CDR1 SQVTM, CDR2 ANQGSEA. The CDR3 consists of 12 residues. The CDR3 region is CMAAGVFTEAFF. The CDR3 DNA sequence: TGCATGGCGGCGGGAGTCTTCACTGAAGCTTTCTTT.

Remarks on this clonotype: Its ends do not fully match the called genes, so a read error is possible. J is TRBJ2-5 and V is TRBV11-1, with D perhaps matching TRBD2 (6 bases). From germline, CDR1 is SGHAT and CDR2 FQDESV (reference sequence). This CDR3 comprises 13 residues. The CDR3 sequence: CASSLAWRGSHYF. The CDR3 DNA sequence: TGTGCCAGCAGCTTAGCGTGGAGGGGATCCCATTACTTC.

This chain joins TRBV6-5 and TRBJ1-2; D is uncertain. Germline assignment: CDR1 MNHEY and CDR2 SVGAGI. Trimming removed 3 bases at V and 4 bases at J, with 18 bases between. CDR3 length equals 16 residues. The CDR3 loop is CASSYVRLALSYGYTF. Here the CDR3 DNA reads TGTGCCAGCAGTTATGTTCGGCTAGCTCTTTCCTATGGCTACACCTTC.

About this clonotype: The missing conserved phenylalanine or tryptophan at the end of this CDR3 makes a read error likely. V is TRBV6-5 and J is TRBJ2-2, with unresolved D. The CDR3 has 13 residues. V lost 7 bases, J lost 6 bases, and 12 bases lay in between. CDR1 is MNHEY and CDR2 is SVGAGI in the germline V gene. In DNA form, the CDR3 reads TGTGCCAGCATCCGTGGCCGGGCCGGGGAGCTGTTTTCT. This codes for CASIRGRAGELFS.

Note on this clonotype: An end of the junction differs from the germline gene, which may be a read error. The chain links TRBV6-5 to TRBJ1-6, with D possibly being TRBD1 (5 bases). In germline, CDR1 is MNHEY, CDR2 SVGAGI. This CDR3 is built from 16 residues. CDR3 coding DNA: TGTGTCAGCAGTAAAGCCGGGACGGAGGTTTATTCACCCCTCTACTTT. Amino acids: CVSSKAGTEVYSPLYF.

This rearrangement joins TRBV20-1 to TRBJ1-1, with TRBD1 as a possible D gene (6 bases). From germline, CDR1 is DFQATT and CDR2 SNEGSKA (reference sequence). The ends were cut back, 6 bases at V and 0 bases at J, with 20 bases in the middle. The CDR3 spans 16 residues. In DNA, the CDR3 is TGCAGTGCCGAGGATACCAGGGGACCCGTGAACACTGAAGCTTTCTTT. It is translated as CSAEDTRGPVNTEAFF.

With respect to this clonotype: An end of the junction differs from the germline gene, which may be a read error. The CDR3 nucleotides are TGTGCCAGTAGTTTCTCTCTCCCCCACTCTGGAAACACCACATATTTT. Protein sequence: CASSFSLPHSGNTTYF. This chain connects TRBV12-3 or TRBV12-4 to TRBJ1-3, with D uncertain. The CDR3 has 16 residues.

J is TRBJ2-3 and V is TRBV11-2; tentatively, D is TRBD1 (5 bases). CDR1 SGHAT and CDR2 FQNNGV come from the germline V gene. The CDR3 has 14 residues. V lost 9 bases, J lost 7 bases, and 20 bases lay in between. Written as DNA, the CDR3 is TGTGCCAGTAGCCTAAGCGCAGGGTCAAATACGCAGTATTTT. It specifies CASSLSAGSNTQYF.

As to this clonotype: An end of the junction does not agree with germline; a read error may underlie this. J is TRBJ1-6 and V is TRBV6-1; maybe TRBD1 (5 bases). The V gene's germline CDR1 is MNHNS and CDR2 SASEGT. This CDR3 is built from 15 residues. CDR3 residues: CASGGVSRYNSPLHF. CDR3 coding DNA: TGTGCCAGCGGGGGGGTCAGCCGCTATAATTCACCTCTCCACTTT.

Of note for this clonotype: Its ends do not fully match the called genes, so a read error is possible. The chain carries TRBV10-1 and TRBJ2-1; D possibly corresponds to TRBD2 (5 bases). The V gene's germline CDR1 is WNHNN and CDR2 SYGVQD (reference sequence). The CDR3 is made up of 15 amino acids. The CDR3: CASSGGGSSYNEQFF. CDR3 sequence (DNA): TGTGCCAGCAGTGGAGGCGGATCCTCCTACAATGAGCAGTTCTTC.

This chain uses TRBV12-3 or TRBV12-4 with TRBJ2-3, with no clear D. CDR3 length equals 12 residues. The V gene lost 10 bases and the J gene lost 6 bases, with 14 bases spanning the gap. CDR3 loop: CAISTTRDTQYF. Written as DNA, the CDR3 is TGTGCCATTAGCACTACAAGGGATACGCAGTATTTT.

Details on this clonotype: At one end, the junction sequence differs from germline, possibly due to a read error. V gene TRBV5-4 combines with J gene TRBJ2-1, with 14 positions matching TRBD2. The CDR3 length is 16 residues. Germline V gene sequence: CDR1 SGHNT, CDR2 YYREEE (reference sequence). This chain's CDR3 is CASSLGLAGEINKQFF. The CDR3 nucleotides read TGTGCTAGCAGCTTGGGACTAGCGGGGGAGATCAATAAGCAGTTCTTC. The variable domain in full, completed from reference TRBV5-4 and TRBJ2-1, reads ETGVTQSPTHLIKTRGQQVTLRCSSQSGHNTVSWYQQALGQGPQFIFQYYREEENGRGNFPPRFSGLQFPNYSSELNVNALELDDSALYLCASSLGLAGEINKQFFGPGTRLTVL.

This clonotype was detected only once. An end of the junction does not agree with germline; a read error may underlie this. The chain is built from TRBV29-1 and TRBJ2-5; D unclear. The CDR3 sequence is 12 residues long. Looked up from germline, CDR1 is SQVTM and CDR2 is ANQGSEA. Written as DNA, the CDR3 is TGCAGCGCTGAAGTCGGTGGAGAGACCCAGTACTTC. Amino acids: CSAEVGGETQYF. The variable domain in full, completed from reference TRBV29-1 and TRBJ2-5, reads SAVISQKPSRDICQRGTSLTIQCQVDSQVTMMFWYRQQPGQSLTLIATANQGSEATYESGFVIDKFPISRPNLTFSTLTVSNMSPEDSSIYLCSAEVGGETQYFGPGTRLLVL.

For this clonotype: Sequence at one end of the junction differs from germline and may be a read error. This rearrangement joins TRBV10-2 to TRBJ2-1; D could derive from TRBD1 or TRBD2 (5 bases each). The CDR3 totals 15 residues. CDR1 is WSHSY, CDR2 SAAADI, per germline. The CDR3 nucleotides read TGCCCCAGCAGGTCCCGGGGACCCTCTTCTCATGAGAAGTTCTTC. This gives the protein CPSRSRGPSSHEKFF.

As regards this clonotype: The missing conserved phenylalanine or tryptophan at the end of this CDR3 makes a read error likely. It is unclear where the CDR3 begins or ends on the DNA, so no DNA is shown, and the CDR3 is as TCRdb lists it. V and J are TRBV12-3 or TRBV12-4 and TRBJ2-7. A total of 15 residues make up the CDR3, ends included. This chain's CDR3 is CANSLGLVGSDEKYL.